The rows below give T cell receptor beta chains drawn from one sample of a study of beta chain features in type 1 diabetes. Produced via immunoSEQ multiplex PCR; TCRdb's table is partial and in-frame only. The sample shows roughly 40,000 clones, roughly 49% of them seen only once. The sequenced material came from central memory CD4+ T cells from blood. These receptors were obtained from a young woman in good health. Each CDR3 is given with its conserved first and last residue. D genes are given only for firm matches. Only part of the rows carry a size: once, few, many, or a class if the clone is expanded.

TRBV7-2,-,-,TRBJ2-5,CASSLPRIAETQYF,TGTGCCAGCAGCCTCCCTCGCATAGCGGAGACCCAGTACTTC
TRBV5-1,TRBD2,few,TRBJ2-1,CASSTLAGLEQFF,TGCGCCAGCAGCACCTTAGCGGGACTCGAGCAGTTCTTC
TRBV5-1,-,-,TRBJ1-2,CASSLDTGSPSYTF,TGCGCCAGCAGCTTGGATACAGGGTCCCCTAGCTACACCTTC
TRBV2,TRBD2,few,TRBJ2-5,CASLGGETQYF,TGTGCCAGCCTCGGGGGGGAGACCCAGTACTTC
TRBV5-4,TRBD2,-,TRBJ2-2,CASSLDGGANTGELFF,TGTGCCAGCAGCTTGGACGGGGGGGCCAACACCGGGGAGCTGTTTTTT
TRBV30,TRBD1,once,TRBJ1-2,CAWSVGPGGYYGYTF,TGTGCCTGGAGTGTAGGGCCAGGGGGGTACTATGGCTACACCTTC
TRBV7-9,TRBD1,few,TRBJ1-6,CASSLGTGGLDNSPLHF,TGTGCCAGCAGCCTAGGGACAGGGGGCCTGGATAATTCACCCCTCCACTTT
TRBV7-2,TRBD2,-,TRBJ2-3,CASSLRLAGPTDTQYF,TGTGCCAGCAGCTTAAGACTAGCGGGGCCGACAGATACGCAGTATTTT
TRBV6-5,-,-,TRBJ1-1,CASSTLPTGNTEAFF,TGTGCCAGCAGTACATTACCGACAGGGAACACTGAAGCTTTCTTT
TRBV5-4,TRBD1,-,TRBJ1-5,CASSSGGPDSNQPQHF,TGTGCCAGCAGCTCAGGGGGCCCTGACAGCAATCAGCCCCAGCATTTT
TRBV5-1,TRBD1,once,TRBJ1-4,CASSDPQGAGEKLFF,TGCGCCAGCAGCGATCCACAGGGGGCCGGTGAAAAACTGTTTTTT
TRBV14,-,-,TRBJ1-3,CASAGSIGNTIYF,TGTGCCAGCGCGGGTTCGATCGGAAACACCATATATTTT
TRBV9,-,few,TRBJ2-1,CASSALSGGYNEQFF,TGTGCCAGCAGCGCCTTGAGCGGCGGCTACAATGAGCAGTTCTTC